This T cell receptor (beta chain) was found in a study of cytotoxic CD8 clonotypes in ibrutinib-treated CLL. At the level of the study: Partial response was seen in around 24 patients and complete response in 2; after median roughly 66 months, approximately 14 stayed remitted, about 12 progressed. The samples contained around 250,000 productive templates on average. They also contained an average of about 100,000 productive rearrangements.

With respect to this clone: What it recognizes is unknown.

Generated by immunoSEQ multiplex PCR, the TCRdb table keeps only in-frame clones and is missing some. The repertoire holds around 200,000 clones, 65% to 80% seen once, with roughly 5.8% in the top ten. This CDR3 is built from 14 residues. From germline, CDR1 is MNHNS and CDR2 SASEGT. Unmatched junction bases numbered 5, after V lost 8 bases and J lost 0 bases. General study results and limits: At the start, clonality exceeded age-matched healthy donors and followed circulating CD8+ T-cell counts. Clonotypes that were public were uncommon, and they contracted or stayed stable on treatment.

V is TRBV6-1 and J is TRBJ1-1; TRBD1 aligns across 8 bases. The sample consisted of PBMCs, taken after 12 months of ibrutinib treatment. The clonotype originates from a human donor with chronic lymphocytic leukemia. CDR3 sequence: CASDGQGLNTEAFF. The CDR3 region has the DNA TGTGCCAGCGATGGACAGGGATTGAACACTGAAGCTTTCTTT.